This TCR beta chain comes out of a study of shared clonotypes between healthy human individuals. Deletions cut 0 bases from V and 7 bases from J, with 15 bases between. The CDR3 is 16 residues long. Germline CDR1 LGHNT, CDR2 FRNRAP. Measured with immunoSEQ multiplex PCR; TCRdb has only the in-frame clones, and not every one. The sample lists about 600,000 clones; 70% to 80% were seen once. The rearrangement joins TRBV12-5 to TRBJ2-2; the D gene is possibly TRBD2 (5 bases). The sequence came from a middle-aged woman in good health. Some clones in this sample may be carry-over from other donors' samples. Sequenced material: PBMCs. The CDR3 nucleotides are TGTGCTAGTGGTTTGGTACTCAGCGGTCACGGCGGGGAGCTGTTTTTT. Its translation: CASGLVLSGHGGELFF.